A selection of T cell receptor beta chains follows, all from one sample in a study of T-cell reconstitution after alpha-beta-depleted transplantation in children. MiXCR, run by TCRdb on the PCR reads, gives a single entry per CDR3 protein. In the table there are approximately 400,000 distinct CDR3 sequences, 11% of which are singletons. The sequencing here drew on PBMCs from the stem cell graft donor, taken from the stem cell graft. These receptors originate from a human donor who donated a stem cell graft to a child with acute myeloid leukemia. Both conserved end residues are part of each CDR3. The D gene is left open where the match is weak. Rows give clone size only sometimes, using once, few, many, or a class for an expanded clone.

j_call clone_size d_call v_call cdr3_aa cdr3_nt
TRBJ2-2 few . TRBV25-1 CASRDSGSLTGELFF TGTGCCAGCAGGGACAGCGGATCTCTCACCGGGGAGCTGTTTTTT
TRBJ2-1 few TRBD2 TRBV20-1 CWGRAPGLAGGTQFNEQFF TGCTGGGGTCGGGCTCCGGGATTAGCGGGGGGGACCCAATTTAATGAGCAGTTCTTC
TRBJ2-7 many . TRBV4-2 CASSQADKPYEQYF TGTGCCAGCAGCCAAGCAGACAAGCCCTACGAGCAGTACTTC
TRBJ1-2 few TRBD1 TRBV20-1 CSAKGQGLYGYTF TGCAGTGCTAAGGGACAGGGGTTATATGGCTACACCTTC
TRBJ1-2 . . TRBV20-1 CSAMDLNYGYTF TGCAGTGCGATGGACCTTAACTATGGCTACACCTTC
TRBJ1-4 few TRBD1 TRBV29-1 CSVEGQGTGNEKLFF TGCAGCGTTGAAGGACAGGGGACGGGTAATGAAAAACTGTTTTTT
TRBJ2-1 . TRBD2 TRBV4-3 CASSQDPLAGLGNEQFF TGCGCCAGCAGCCAAGATCCCCTAGCGGGCCTTGGAAATGAGCAGTTCTTC
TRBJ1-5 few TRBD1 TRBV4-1 CASSQEGRGPEPGQPQHF TGCGCCAGCAGCCAAGAGGGCAGGGGGCCCGAACCAGGGCAGCCCCAGCATTTT
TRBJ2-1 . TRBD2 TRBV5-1 CASSDREGLREQFF TGCGCCAGCAGCGACCGGGAGGGCCTGCGGGAGCAGTTCTTC
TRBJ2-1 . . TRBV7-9 CASSLARDEQFF TGTGCCAGCAGCTTAGCCCGGGATGAGCAGTTCTTC
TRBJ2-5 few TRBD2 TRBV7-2 CASSLGASGGNQETQYF TGTGCCAGCAGCTTAGGGGCTAGCGGGGGGAACCAAGAGACCCAGTACTTC
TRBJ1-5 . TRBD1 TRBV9 CASSVEGAGGQPQHF TGTGCCAGCAGCGTAGAGGGCGCAGGGGGTCAGCCCCAGCATTTT
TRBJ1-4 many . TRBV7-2 CASSVRGNNEKLFF TGTGCCAGCAGCGTCAGGGGCAACAATGAAAAACTGTTTTTT
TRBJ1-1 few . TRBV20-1 CSASPMTRNTEAFF TGCAGTGCTAGCCCCATGACTCGGAACACTGAAGCTTTCTTT
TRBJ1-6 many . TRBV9 CASSARVGNSPLHF TGTGCCAGCAGCGCCAGGGTGGGTAATTCACCCCTCCACTTT
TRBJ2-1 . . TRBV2 CASRQLNEQFF TGTGCCAGCAGACAGCTAAATGAGCAGTTCTTC
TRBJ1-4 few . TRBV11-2 CASSRGVAVSKTNEKLFF TGTGCCAGCAGCCGGGGGGTGGCAGTCAGCAAGACTAATGAAAAACTGTTTTTT
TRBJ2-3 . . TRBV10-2 CASARDPDTQYF TGCGCCAGTGCCCGGGACCCAGATACGCAGTATTTT
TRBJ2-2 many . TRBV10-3 CATLPQDTRGELFF TGTGCCACTTTACCACAGGATACCCGCGGGGAGCTGTTTTTT
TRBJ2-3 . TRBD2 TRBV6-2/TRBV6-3 CASSYSPPGLAGWGTDTQYF TGTGCCAGCAGTTACTCGCCCCCGGGACTAGCGGGATGGGGGACAGATACGCAGTATTTT
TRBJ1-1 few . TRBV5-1 CASRMGGSTEAFF TGCGCCAGCAGGATGGGGGGGAGTACTGAAGCTTTCTTT
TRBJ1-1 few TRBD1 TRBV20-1 CSAREGAGGTEAFF TGCAGTGCTAGAGAGGGGGCAGGGGGGACTGAAGCTTTCTTT
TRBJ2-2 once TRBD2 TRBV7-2 CASRAGTRNTGELFF TGTGCCAGCAGAGCCGGGACTAGGAACACCGGGGAGCTGTTTTTT
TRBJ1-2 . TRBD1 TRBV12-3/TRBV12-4 CASSTTGAYGYTF TGTGCCAGCAGCACGACAGGGGCCTATGGCTACACCTTC
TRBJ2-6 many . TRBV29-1 CSVALGAGANVLTF TGCAGCGTTGCGTTGGGGGCTGGGGCCAACGTCCTGACTTTC
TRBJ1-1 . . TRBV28 CASSWGVGATEAFF TGTGCCAGCAGTTGGGGGGTGGGGGCCACTGAAGCTTTCTTT
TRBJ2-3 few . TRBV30 CAWTGNTDTQYF TGTGCCTGGACCGGGAACACAGATACGCAGTATTTT
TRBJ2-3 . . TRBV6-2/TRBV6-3 CASSGDPTDTQYF TGTGCCAGCAGTGGGGACCCCACAGATACGCAGTATTTT